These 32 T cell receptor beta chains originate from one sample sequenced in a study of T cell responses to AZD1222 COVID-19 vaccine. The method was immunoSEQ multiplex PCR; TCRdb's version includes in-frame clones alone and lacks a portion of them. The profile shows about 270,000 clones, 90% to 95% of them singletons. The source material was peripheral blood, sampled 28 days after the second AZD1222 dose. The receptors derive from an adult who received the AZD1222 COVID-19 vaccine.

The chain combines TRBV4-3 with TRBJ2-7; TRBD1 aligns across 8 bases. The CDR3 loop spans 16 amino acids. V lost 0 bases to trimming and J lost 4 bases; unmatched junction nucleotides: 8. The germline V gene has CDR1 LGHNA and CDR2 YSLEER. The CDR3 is CASSQDSAGGTYEQYF. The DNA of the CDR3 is TGCGCCAGCAGCCAAGATAGTGCAGGGGGCACTTACGAGCAGTACTTC.

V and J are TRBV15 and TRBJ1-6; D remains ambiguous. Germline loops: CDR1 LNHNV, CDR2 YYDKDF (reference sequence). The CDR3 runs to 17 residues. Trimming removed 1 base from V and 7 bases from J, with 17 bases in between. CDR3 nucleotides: TGTGCCACCAGCAGAGCCTTCGTCGGGGTCGGGAATTCACCCCTCCACTTT. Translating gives CATSRAFVGVGNSPLHF.

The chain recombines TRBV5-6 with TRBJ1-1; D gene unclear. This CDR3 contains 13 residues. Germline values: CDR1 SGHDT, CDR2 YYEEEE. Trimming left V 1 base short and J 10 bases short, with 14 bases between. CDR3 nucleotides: TGTGCCAGCAGCTTGAGGGTAACCTGGGGAGCTTTCTTT. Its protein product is CASSLRVTWGAFF. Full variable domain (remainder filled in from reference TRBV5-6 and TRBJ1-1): DAGVTQSPTHLIKTRGQQVTLRCSPKSGHDTVSWYQQALGQGPQFIFQYYEEEERQRGNFPDRFSGHQFPNYSSELNVNALLLGDSALYLCASSLRVTWGAFFGQGTRLTVV.

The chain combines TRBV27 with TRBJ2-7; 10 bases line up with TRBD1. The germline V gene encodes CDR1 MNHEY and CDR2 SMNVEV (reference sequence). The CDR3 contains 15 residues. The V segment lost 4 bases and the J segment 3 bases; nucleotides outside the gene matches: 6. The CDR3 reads CASSSSGTGDYEQYF. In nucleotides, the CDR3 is TGTGCCAGCAGTTCTTCCGGGACAGGGGACTACGAGCAGTACTTC.

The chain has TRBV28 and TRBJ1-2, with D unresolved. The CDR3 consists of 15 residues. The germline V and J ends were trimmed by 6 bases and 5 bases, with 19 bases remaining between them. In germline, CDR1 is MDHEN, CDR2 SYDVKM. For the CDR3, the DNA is TGTGCCAGCAGCCACGAATCGGGTGGTCGGTATGGCTACACCTTC. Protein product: CASSHESGGRYGYTF.

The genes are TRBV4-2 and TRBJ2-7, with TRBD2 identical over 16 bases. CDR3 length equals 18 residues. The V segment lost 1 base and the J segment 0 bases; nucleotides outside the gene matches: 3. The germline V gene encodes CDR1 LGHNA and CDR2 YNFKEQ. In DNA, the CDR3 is TGTGCCAGCAGCCAAGTGGGACTAGCGGGGGGGATCTCCTACGAGCAGTACTTC. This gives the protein CASSQVGLAGGISYEQYF.

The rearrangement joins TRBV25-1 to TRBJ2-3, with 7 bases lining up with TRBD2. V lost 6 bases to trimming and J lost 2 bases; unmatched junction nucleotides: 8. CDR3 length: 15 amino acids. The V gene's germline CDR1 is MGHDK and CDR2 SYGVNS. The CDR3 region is CASSPGAGATDTQYF. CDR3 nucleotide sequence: TGTGCCAGCAGCCCCGGGGCGGGAGCCACAGATACGCAGTATTTT.

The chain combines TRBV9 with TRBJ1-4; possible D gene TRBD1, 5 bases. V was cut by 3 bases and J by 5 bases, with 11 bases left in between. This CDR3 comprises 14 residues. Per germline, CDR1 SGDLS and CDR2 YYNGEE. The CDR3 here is CASSAGGGNEKLFF. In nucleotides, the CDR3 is TGTGCCAGCAGCGCCGGTGGGGGGAATGAAAAACTGTTTTTT.

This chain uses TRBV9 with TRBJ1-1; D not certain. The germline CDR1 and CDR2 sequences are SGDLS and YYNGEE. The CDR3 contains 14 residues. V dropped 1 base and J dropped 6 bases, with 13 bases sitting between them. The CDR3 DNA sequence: TGTGCCAGCAGCGTAACGGGTCAGACCGCTGAAGCTTTCTTT. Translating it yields CASSVTGQTAEAFF.

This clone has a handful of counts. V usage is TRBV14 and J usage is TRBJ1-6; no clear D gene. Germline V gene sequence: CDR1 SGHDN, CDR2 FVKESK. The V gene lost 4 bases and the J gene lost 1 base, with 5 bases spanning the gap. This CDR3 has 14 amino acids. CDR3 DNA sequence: TGTGCCAGCAGCCCCAGGTCCTATAATTCACCCCTCCACTTT. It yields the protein CASSPRSYNSPLHF. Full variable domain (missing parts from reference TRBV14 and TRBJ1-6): EAGVTQFPSHSVIEKGQTVTLRCDPISGHDNLYWYRRVMGKEIKFLLHFVKESKQDESGMPNNRFLAERTGGTYSTLKVQPAELEDSGVYFCASSPRSYNSPLHFGNGTRLTVT.

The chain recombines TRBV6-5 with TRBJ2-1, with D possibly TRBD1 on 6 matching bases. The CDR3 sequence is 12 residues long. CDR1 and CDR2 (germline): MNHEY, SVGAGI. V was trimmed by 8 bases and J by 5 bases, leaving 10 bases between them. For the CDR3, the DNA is TGTGCCAGCTACAGGGCTAACAATGAGCAGTTCTTC. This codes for CASYRANNEQFF.

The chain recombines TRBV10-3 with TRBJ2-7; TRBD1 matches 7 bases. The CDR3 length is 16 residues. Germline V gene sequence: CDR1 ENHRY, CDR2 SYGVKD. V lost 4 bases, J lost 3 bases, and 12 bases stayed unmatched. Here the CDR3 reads CAISAVGTVGHYEQYF. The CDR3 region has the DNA TGTGCCATCAGTGCCGTTGGGACAGTTGGGCACTACGAGCAGTACTTC.

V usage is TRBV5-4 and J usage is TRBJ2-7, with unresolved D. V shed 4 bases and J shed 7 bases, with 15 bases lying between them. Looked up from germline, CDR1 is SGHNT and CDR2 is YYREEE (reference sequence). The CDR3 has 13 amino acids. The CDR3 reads CASSPDHGREQYF. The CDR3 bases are TGTGCCAGCAGCCCCGACCATGGGCGGGAGCAGTACTTC.

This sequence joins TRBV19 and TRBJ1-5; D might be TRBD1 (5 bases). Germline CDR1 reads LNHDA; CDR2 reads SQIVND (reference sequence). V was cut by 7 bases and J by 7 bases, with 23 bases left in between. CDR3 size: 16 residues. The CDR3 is CASTLMRGSLSQPQHF. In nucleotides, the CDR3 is TGTGCCAGTACTCTCATGAGGGGCTCTCTCTCACAGCCCCAGCATTTT.

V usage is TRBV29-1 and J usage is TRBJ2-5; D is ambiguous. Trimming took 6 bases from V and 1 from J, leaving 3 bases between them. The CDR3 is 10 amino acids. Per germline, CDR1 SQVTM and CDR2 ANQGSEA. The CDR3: CSVVQETQYF. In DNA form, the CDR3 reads TGCAGCGTGGTCCAAGAGACCCAGTACTTC.

CDR3 sequence reads: CASSVGPLSYEQYF. The CDR3 DNA sequence: TGTGCCAGCAGCGTAGGGCCCCTCTCCTACGAGCAGTACTTC. J is TRBJ2-7 and V is TRBV9, with D hard to call. Trimming removed 0 bases from V and 0 bases from J, with 7 bases in between. The CDR3 covers 14 residues. Germline assignment: CDR1 SGDLS and CDR2 YYNGEE.

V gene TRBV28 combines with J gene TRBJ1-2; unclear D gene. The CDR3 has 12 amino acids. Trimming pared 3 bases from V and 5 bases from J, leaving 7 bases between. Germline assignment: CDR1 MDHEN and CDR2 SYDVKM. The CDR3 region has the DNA TGTGCCAGCAGTTTCCCCGATTATGGCTACACCTTC. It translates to CASSFPDYGYTF.

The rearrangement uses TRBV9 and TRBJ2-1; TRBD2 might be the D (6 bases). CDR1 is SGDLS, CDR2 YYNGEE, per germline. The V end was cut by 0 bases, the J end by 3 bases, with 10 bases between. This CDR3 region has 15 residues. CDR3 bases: TGTGCCAGCAGCGTAGACTTAGCGGTCTACAATGAGCAGTTCTTC. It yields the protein CASSVDLAVYNEQFF.

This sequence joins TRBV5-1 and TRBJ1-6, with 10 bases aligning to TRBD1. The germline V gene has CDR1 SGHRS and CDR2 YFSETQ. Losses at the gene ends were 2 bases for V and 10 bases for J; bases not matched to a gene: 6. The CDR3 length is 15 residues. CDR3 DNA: TGCGCCAGCAGCTTCCGGGACAGGGGTAACTCACCCCTCCACTTT. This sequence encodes CASSFRDRGNSPLHF.

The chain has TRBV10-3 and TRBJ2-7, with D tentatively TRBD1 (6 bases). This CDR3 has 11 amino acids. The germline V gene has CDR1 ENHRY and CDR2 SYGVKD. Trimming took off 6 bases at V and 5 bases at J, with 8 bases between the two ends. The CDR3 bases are TGTGCCATCAGGAACAGGGACGAGCAGTACTTC. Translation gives CAIRNRDEQYF.

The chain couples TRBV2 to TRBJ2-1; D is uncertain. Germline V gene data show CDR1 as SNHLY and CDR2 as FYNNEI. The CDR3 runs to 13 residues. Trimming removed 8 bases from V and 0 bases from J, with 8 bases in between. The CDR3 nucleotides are TGTGCCAGCCACTTGAACTCCTACAATGAGCAGTTCTTC. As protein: CASHLNSYNEQFF.

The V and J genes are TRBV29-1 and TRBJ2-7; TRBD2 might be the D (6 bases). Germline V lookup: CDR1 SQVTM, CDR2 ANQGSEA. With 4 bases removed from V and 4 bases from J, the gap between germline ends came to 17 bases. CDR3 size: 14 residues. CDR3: CSVVRDGGRYEQYF. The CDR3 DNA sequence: TGCAGCGTTGTCCGGGACGGGGGAAGGTACGAGCAGTACTTC.

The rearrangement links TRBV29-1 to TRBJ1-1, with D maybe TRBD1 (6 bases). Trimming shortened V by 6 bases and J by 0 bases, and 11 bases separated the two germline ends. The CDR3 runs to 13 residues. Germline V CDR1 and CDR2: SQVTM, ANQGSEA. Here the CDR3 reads CSVGGSLNTEAFF. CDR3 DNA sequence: TGCAGCGTGGGGGGCAGCTTGAACACTGAAGCTTTCTTT.

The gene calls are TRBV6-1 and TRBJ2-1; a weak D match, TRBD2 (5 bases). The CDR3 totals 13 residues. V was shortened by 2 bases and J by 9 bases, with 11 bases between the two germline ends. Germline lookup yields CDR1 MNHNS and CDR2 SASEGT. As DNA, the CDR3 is TGTGCCAGCAGTGAACGGGGTATCGGTGAGCAGTTCTTC. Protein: CASSERGIGEQFF.

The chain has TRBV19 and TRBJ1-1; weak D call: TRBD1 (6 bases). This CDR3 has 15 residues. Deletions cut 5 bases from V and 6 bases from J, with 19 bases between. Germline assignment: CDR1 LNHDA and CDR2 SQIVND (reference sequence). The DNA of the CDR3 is TGTGCCAGTAGTTCTCTGACAGGACTCGATCCTGAAGCTTTCTTT. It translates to CASSSLTGLDPEAFF. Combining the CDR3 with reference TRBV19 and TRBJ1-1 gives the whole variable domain DGGITQSPKYLFRKEGQNVTLSCEQNLNHDAMYWYRQDPGQGLRLIYYSQIVNDFQKGDIAEGYSVSREKKESFPLTVTSAQKNPTAFYLCASSSLTGLDPEAFFGQGTRLTVV.

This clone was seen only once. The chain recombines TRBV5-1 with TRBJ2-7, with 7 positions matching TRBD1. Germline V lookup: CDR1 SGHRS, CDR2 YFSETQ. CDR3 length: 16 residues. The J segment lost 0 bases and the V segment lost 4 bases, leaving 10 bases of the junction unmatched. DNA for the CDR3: TGCGCCAGCAGCCACGGGGACAGCAGAGGCTCCTACGAGCAGTACTTC. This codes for CASSHGDSRGSYEQYF.

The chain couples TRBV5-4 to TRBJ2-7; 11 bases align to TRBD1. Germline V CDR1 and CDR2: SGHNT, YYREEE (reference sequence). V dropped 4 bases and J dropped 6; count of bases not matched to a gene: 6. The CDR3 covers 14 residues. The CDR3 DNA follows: TGTGCCAGCAGCCAGGGACAGGGGGGGCGCGAGCAGTACTTC. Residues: CASSQGQGGREQYF.

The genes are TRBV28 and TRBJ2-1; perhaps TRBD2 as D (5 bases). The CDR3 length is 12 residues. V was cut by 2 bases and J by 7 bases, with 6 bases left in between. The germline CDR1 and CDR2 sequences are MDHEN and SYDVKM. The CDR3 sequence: CASSLTGNEQFF. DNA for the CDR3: TGTGCCAGCAGTTTAACGGGGAATGAGCAGTTCTTC.

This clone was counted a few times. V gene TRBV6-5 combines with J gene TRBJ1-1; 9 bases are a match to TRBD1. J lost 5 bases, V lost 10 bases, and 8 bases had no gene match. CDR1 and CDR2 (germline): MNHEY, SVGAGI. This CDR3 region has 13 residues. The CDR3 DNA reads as TGTGCCACCTTAGGACAGGGGAGGACTGAAGCTTTCTTT. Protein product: CATLGQGRTEAFF.

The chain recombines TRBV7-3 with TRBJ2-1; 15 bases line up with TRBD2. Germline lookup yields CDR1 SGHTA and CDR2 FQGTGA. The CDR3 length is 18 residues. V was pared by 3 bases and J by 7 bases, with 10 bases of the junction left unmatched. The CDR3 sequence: CASSLGTSGRRLGNEQFF. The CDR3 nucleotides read TGTGCCAGCAGCTTGGGGACTAGCGGGAGGAGGTTGGGAAATGAGCAGTTCTTC.

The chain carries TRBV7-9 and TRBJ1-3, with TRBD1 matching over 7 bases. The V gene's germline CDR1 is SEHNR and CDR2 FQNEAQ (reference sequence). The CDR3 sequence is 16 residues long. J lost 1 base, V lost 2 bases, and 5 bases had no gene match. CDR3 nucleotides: TGTGCCAGCAGCTTAAGACAGGGTTTTTCTGGAAACACCATATATTTT. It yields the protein CASSLRQGFSGNTIYF.

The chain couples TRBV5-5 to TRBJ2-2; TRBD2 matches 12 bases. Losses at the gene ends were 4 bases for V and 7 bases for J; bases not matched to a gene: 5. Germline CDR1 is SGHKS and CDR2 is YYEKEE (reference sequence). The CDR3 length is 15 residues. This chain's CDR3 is CASSTSGRKNGELFF. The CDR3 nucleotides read TGTGCCAGCAGCACTAGCGGGAGGAAAAACGGGGAGCTGTTTTTT.